This TCR beta chain was obtained from a study of T cells in Graves' hyperthyroidism and ophthalmopathy. Study results and limitations: Researchers report that a 13 V-J model separated ophthalmopathy from stable hyperthyroidism.

The source material, RNA transcripts, was used to amplify TCR beta CDR3 regions. An initial round of RT-PCR targeting the TCR CDR3 relied on the HTBI primer set. TCRdb analysed the multiplex PCR reads with MiXCR anew, one entry per CDR3 protein. The sample yields 300,000 to 450,000 distinct CDR3 sequences, less than 20% seen once. The V gene's germline CDR1 is SGHAT and CDR2 FQNNGV. The germline V and J ends were trimmed by 6 bases and 1 base, with 6 bases remaining between them. The CDR3 totals 12 residues. Patients with ophthalmopathy all had a Clinical Activity Score of at least 3, a NOSPECS grade of at least 4 and duration under 3 months. Patients having uncontrolled infection, another autoimmune disease, pregnancy or lactation were not included. Fresh 10 ml peripheral blood yielded PBMCs. This clonotype was detected ten times or more. Its target is not known.

The chain links TRBV11-2 to TRBJ1-1, with D uncertain. Material for sequencing was blood. The receptor was isolated from a man between 18 and 35 years old with Graves' ophthalmopathy. The CDR3 nucleotides read TGTGCCAGCAGGGGCTGGAACACTGAAGCTTTCTTT. It specifies CASRGWNTEAFF.